This T cell receptor beta chain emerged from a study of response to subunit inactivated influenza vaccine. TCRdb re-called the RT-PCR reads with MiXCR, one entry per CDR3 protein. The table lists about 500,000 distinct CDR3 sequences, approximately 17% of them singletons. Study-wide results and caveats: Each seasonal flu vaccination may recruit only limited new T cells, authors suggested.

This clonotype was counted between two and nine times. Antigen specificity is unknown. The CDR3 runs to 15 residues. CDR1 and CDR2 (germline): SGHRS, YFSETQ. V was clipped by 2 bases and J by 4 bases, with 14 bases between them. The V gene is TRBV5-1, the J gene TRBJ2-3; weak D call: TRBD2 (5 bases). The material was CD4+ T cells sorted from PBMCs, obtained about 23 months after vaccination. The TCR originated in a man aged 50 to 69 who received an inactivated influenza vaccine. The CDR3 nucleotides are TGCGCCAGCAGCTTCGACGCAGCGGCCGCAGATACGCAGTATTTT. It is translated as CASSFDAAAADTQYF.